This TCR beta chain derives from a study of shared clonotypes between healthy human individuals. The study's findings and limits: Naive subsets usually exceeded memory subsets in estimated richness.

The data were produced by immunoSEQ multiplex PCR, yet TCRdb's version contains in-frame clones alone and is incomplete. The sample has a few million clones, under 97% seen once. Notes on this clone: As yet, its antigen is unknown.

Sequencing was done on a sample of naive CD4+ T cells sorted from blood. Described subset: CD45RA+ positively selected. This receptor was obtained from a man aged 18 to 30 in good health.

The CDR3 nucleotides are TGCGCCAGCAGCCTCGAACTGCTCGGTAGCTCCTACAATGAGCAGTTCTTC. It specifies CASSLELLGSSYNEQFF. The chain employs TRBV5-1 and TRBJ2-1; D is unclear. Germline V lookup: CDR1 SGHRS, CDR2 YFSETQ. Trimming left V 4 bases short and J 0 bases short, with 17 bases between. This CDR3 comprises 17 residues.